The next 20 T cell receptor beta chains were all read from a single sample in a study of shared clonotypes between healthy human individuals. Sequenced by immunoSEQ multiplex PCR; TCRdb stores in-frame clones only, minus some. The table records about 480,000 clones, about 79% of them present only once. Sequenced sample: PBMCs. Source of these receptors: a middle-aged woman in good health. Some clones in this sample may be carry-over from other donors' samples.

The chain recombines TRBV5-1 with TRBJ1-1; D is ambiguous. The V and J ends lost 4 bases and 3 bases respectively, with 10 bases between them. The germline V gene encodes CDR1 SGHRS and CDR2 YFSETQ. CDR3 length: 13 amino acids. Here the CDR3 DNA reads TGCGCCAGCAGCCCGGGTTTTGACACTGAAGCTTTCTTT. Protein product: CASSPGFDTEAFF.

The genes are TRBV30 and TRBJ2-1; TRBD2 matches at 9 bases. Germline assignment: CDR1 GTSNPN and CDR2 SVGIG (reference sequence). Trimming took 5 bases from V and 2 from J; bases not matched to a gene: 7. This CDR3 has 15 amino acids. CDR3 amino acids: CAWVLSGSPYNEQFF. In DNA, the CDR3 is TGTGCCTGGGTCCTTAGCGGGAGCCCCTACAATGAGCAGTTCTTC.

V usage is TRBV5-1 and J usage is TRBJ2-1, with 8 positions matching TRBD2. V lost 5 bases and J lost 5; bases outside the gene matches: 6. Per germline, CDR1 SGHRS and CDR2 YFSETQ. This CDR3 is built from 14 residues. The CDR3 coding sequence is TGCGCCAGCAGACTAGCGGACATAAACAATGAGCAGTTCTTC. It is translated as CASRLADINNEQFF. The entire variable domain, with the rest obtained from reference TRBV5-1 and TRBJ2-1, is as follows: KAGVTQTPRYLIKTRGQQVTLSCSPISGHRSVSWYQQTPGQGLQFLFEYFSETQRNKGNFPGRFSGRQFSNSRSEMNVSTLELGDSALYLCASRLADINNEQFFGPGTRLTVL.

This clone was picked up many times. The gene calls are TRBV6-5 and TRBJ1-5; D call uncertain. V was cut by 4 bases and J by 6 bases, with 10 bases left in between. Germline-derived CDR1 and CDR2 are MNHEY and SVGAGI. The CDR3 has 13 amino acids. CDR3 nucleotides: TGTGCCAGCAGTTTAGAGGGATCTCAGCCCCAGCATTTT. Its protein is CASSLEGSQPQHF.

The rearrangement links TRBV9 to TRBJ1-1; D not certain. The germline V gene has CDR1 SGDLS and CDR2 YYNGEE. Trimming took off 0 bases at V and 0 bases at J, with 9 bases between the two ends. The CDR3 is 15 amino acids. The CDR3 spells CASSVGLGLNTEAFF. In nucleotides, the CDR3 is TGTGCCAGCAGCGTAGGGCTAGGGCTGAACACTGAAGCTTTCTTT.

V and J are TRBV5-4 and TRBJ2-7, with D perhaps assigned TRBD1 or TRBD2 (5 bases each). Germline V CDR1 and CDR2: SGHNT, YYREEE (reference sequence). The V and J ends lost 1 base and 2 bases respectively, with 10 bases between them. This CDR3 has 14 residues. The CDR3 bases are TGTGCCAGCAGCTTGTTCCAGGGACCCTACGAGCAGTACTTC. This codes for CASSLFQGPYEQYF.

A single count supports this clone. The chain employs TRBV28 and TRBJ1-6; a possible D gene is TRBD1 (6 bases). Germline assignment: CDR1 MDHEN and CDR2 SYDVKM. This CDR3 comprises 16 residues. The germline V and J ends were trimmed by 4 bases and 8 bases, with 18 bases remaining between them. This CDR3 reads CASSWGQGGFDSPLHF. In DNA, the CDR3 is TGTGCCAGCAGTTGGGGGCAGGGCGGTTTTGATTCACCCCTCCACTTT.

This clone has just one count. V and J are TRBV5-1 and TRBJ2-3; D is unclear. Germline V gene data show CDR1 as SGHRS and CDR2 as YFSETQ. This CDR3 region has 13 residues. The V gene lost 4 bases and the J gene lost 3 bases, with 9 bases spanning the gap. As DNA, the CDR3 is TGCGCCAGCAGCCCCCGGACGACAGATACGCAGTATTTT. Translating gives CASSPRTTDTQYF. The complete variable domain, with remaining parts taken from reference TRBV5-1 and TRBJ2-3, reads KAGVTQTPRYLIKTRGQQVTLSCSPISGHRSVSWYQQTPGQGLQFLFEYFSETQRNKGNFPGRFSGRQFSNSRSEMNVSTLELGDSALYLCASSPRTTDTQYFGPGTRLTVL.

Many counts were recorded for this clone. V and J are TRBV2 and TRBJ1-2, with D maybe TRBD1 (6 bases). The CDR3 runs to 14 residues. Per the germline V gene, CDR1 is SNHLY and CDR2 is FYNNEI. Trimming removed 8 bases at V and 0 bases at J, with 13 bases between. The CDR3 bases are TGTGCCAGCCTCGGACAGTTTGCTAACTATGGCTACACCTTC. It yields the protein CASLGQFANYGYTF.

To note about this clone: Sequence at one end of the junction differs from germline and may be a read error. This sequence joins TRBV7-7 and TRBJ2-5, with a possible D match to TRBD1 (5 bases). CDR3 length: 13 residues. Germline V gene data show CDR1 as SSHAT and CDR2 as FNYEAQ (reference sequence). The CDR3 loop reads CASSFDSEETQYF. The CDR3 nucleotides read TGTGCTAGCAGCTTTGACAGCGAAGAGACCCAGTACTTC.

This chain joins TRBV21-1 and TRBJ2-5; the table assigns TRBD1, which was not confirmed against the DNA. TRBV21-1 is a listed pseudogene. This CDR3 is built from 18 residues. This chain's CDR3 is CASSKAGQGTAVQETQYF. As DNA, the CDR3 is TGTGCCAGCAGCAAAGCGGGACAGGGTACCGCGGTCCAAGAGACCCAGTACTTC.

The J gene is TRBJ1-5, the V gene TRBV6-1, with D hard to call. Trimming took 2 bases from V and 0 from J, leaving 11 bases between them. Germline CDR1 is MNHNS and CDR2 is SASEGT. The CDR3 has 16 amino acids. The CDR3 loop reads CASSESWGYSNQPQHF. CDR3 bases: TGTGCCAGCAGTGAAAGTTGGGGATATAGCAATCAGCCCCAGCATTTT.

The chain links TRBV5-1 to TRBJ2-1; 8 bases match TRBD2. The CDR3 totals 15 residues. The germline V gene encodes CDR1 SGHRS and CDR2 YFSETQ. After removal of 4 bases from V and 3 bases from J, the junction contained 6 bases not matched to a gene. The CDR3 loop reads CASSGSGSYYNEQFF. The CDR3 nucleotides are TGCGCCAGCAGCGGAAGCGGGAGTTACTACAATGAGCAGTTCTTC.

The chain recombines TRBV10-3 with TRBJ2-2; 11 bases fit TRBD2. V lost 4 bases, J lost 0 bases, and 4 bases stayed unmatched. The CDR3 covers 17 residues. CDR1 is ENHRY, CDR2 SYGVKD, per germline. The CDR3 sequence is CAISGGSGGANTGELFF. For the CDR3, the DNA is TGTGCCATCAGTGGAGGTAGCGGGGGGGCGAACACCGGGGAGCTGTTTTTT.

This clone was seen a single time. This chain uses TRBV19 with TRBJ2-1; D remains ambiguous. Germline CDR1 is LNHDA and CDR2 is SQIVND (reference sequence). The CDR3 consists of 15 residues. The ends were cut back, 8 bases at V and 0 bases at J, with 14 bases in the middle. The CDR3 sequence is CASRSLASSYNEQFF. In nucleotides, the CDR3 is TGTGCCAGTCGGTCCCTCGCGAGCTCCTACAATGAGCAGTTCTTC.

In DNA form, the CDR3 reads TGTGCCAGCAGCTTAGCATCGACCGCCTCCCCGAACACTGAAGCTTTCTTT. Its protein is CASSLASTASPNTEAFF. This chain uses TRBV7-8 with TRBJ1-1; D gene ambiguous. The CDR3 runs to 17 residues. V was pared by 0 bases and J by 1 base, with 15 bases between. Looked up from germline, CDR1 is SGHVS and CDR2 is FQNEAQ.

This chain uses TRBV9 with TRBJ2-3, with 8 positions matching TRBD2. The V gene's germline CDR1 is SGDLS and CDR2 YYNGEE. Unmatched junction bases numbered 3, after V lost 0 bases and J lost 3 bases. CDR3 length equals 15 residues. CDR3: CASSVAGGLTDTQYF. Here the CDR3 DNA reads TGTGCCAGCAGCGTAGCGGGAGGGTTGACAGATACGCAGTATTTT.

This chain links TRBV20-1 with TRBJ2-7; D is undetermined. V shed 5 bases and J shed 3 bases, with 5 bases lying between them. CDR1 is DFQATT, CDR2 SNEGSKA, per germline (reference sequence). The CDR3 runs to 10 residues. Here the CDR3 DNA reads TGCAGTGCTCAGAACTACGAGCAGTACTTC. As protein: CSAQNYEQYF.

The chain recombines TRBV29-1 with TRBJ2-3; 11 bases are shared with TRBD2. V lost 7 bases and J lost 0; bases outside the gene matches: 15. This CDR3 region has 18 residues. Germline CDR1 and CDR2: SQVTM and ANQGSEA. CDR3 sequence reads: CSGPGLADSFTSTDTQYF. The CDR3 coding sequence is TGCAGCGGGCCGGGACTAGCGGACTCCTTTACTAGCACAGATACGCAGTATTTT.

The sample holds a few counts of this clone. The V gene is TRBV28, the J gene TRBJ1-3, with D perhaps matching TRBD1 (5 bases). V was cut by 2 bases and J by 0 bases, with 11 bases left in between. Germline V gene lookup returns CDR1 MDHEN and CDR2 SYDVKM. This CDR3 has 16 amino acids. Here the CDR3 DNA reads TGTGCCAGCAGTTTACCCCAGGGCTACTCTGGAAACACCATATATTTT. As protein: CASSLPQGYSGNTIYF.